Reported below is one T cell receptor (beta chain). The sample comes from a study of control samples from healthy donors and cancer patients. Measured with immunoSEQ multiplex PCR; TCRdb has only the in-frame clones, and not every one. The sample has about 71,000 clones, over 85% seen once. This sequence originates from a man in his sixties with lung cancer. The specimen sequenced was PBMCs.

The CDR3 coding sequence is TGCGCCAGCAGACGGGGGGACAGGGGTGATGAAAAACTGTTTTTT. This sequence encodes CASRRGDRGDEKLFF. This sequence joins TRBV5-1 and TRBJ1-4, with 10 bases identical to TRBD1. Germline-derived CDR1 and CDR2 are SGHRS and YFSETQ. This CDR3 comprises 15 residues. The ends lost 5 bases at V and 6 bases at J; junction bases unmatched: 7.